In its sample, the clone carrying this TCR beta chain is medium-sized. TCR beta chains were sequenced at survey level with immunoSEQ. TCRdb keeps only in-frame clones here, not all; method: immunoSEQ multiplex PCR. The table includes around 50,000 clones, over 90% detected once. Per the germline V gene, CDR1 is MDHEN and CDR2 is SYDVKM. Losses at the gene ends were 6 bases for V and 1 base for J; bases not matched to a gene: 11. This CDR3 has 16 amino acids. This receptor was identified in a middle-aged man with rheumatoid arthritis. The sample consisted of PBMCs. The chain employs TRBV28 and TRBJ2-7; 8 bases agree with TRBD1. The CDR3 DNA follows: TGTGCCAGCAGACTCCGACAGGGGCTAAATTCCTACGAGCAGTACTTC. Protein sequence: CASRLRQGLNSYEQYF. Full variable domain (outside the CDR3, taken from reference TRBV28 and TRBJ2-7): DVKVTQSSRYLVKRTGEKVFLECVQDMDHENMFWYRQDPGLGLRLIYFSYDVKMKEKGDIPEGYSVSREKKERFSLILESASTNQTSMYLCASRLRQGLNSYEQYFGPGTRLTVT.